This TCR beta chain appears in the sequencing data of a study of OX40 agonist ivuxolimab in advanced cancers. Context from the whole study: Ivuxolimab, which targeted the costimulatory receptor OX40 (CD134), was an agonistic, fully human IgG2 monoclonal antibody. Intravenous ivuxolimab was administered to patients every 2 weeks at six dose levels: 0.01, 0.1, 0.3, 1.5, 3 and 10 mg/kg. Among the roughly 50 dose-escalation patients, roughly 20 had hepatocellular carcinoma, some 15 melanoma, 9 renal cell carcinoma and 9 head and neck cancer. In the dose-escalation cohort, approximately 80% of patients were male, and the mean age was around 60 years with a range of roughly 20 to 85. Patients were allowed to have had prior anti-PD-1, anti-PD-L1 or anti-CTLA-4 therapy, and approximately 37% of the dose-escalation patients had been treated with checkpoint inhibitors. Partial responses occurred in three dose-escalation patients: two with cutaneous melanoma and one with hepatocellular carcinoma. Peripheral TCRbeta sequencing aimed to test whether ivuxolimab altered TCR sequence diversity and caused clonal T-cell expansion. The paper describes the monotherapy dose-escalation part (N ≈ 50 patients) of the phase I trial of ivuxolimab. The paper as a whole reports these results and caveats: Low levels of normalized T-cell clonal expansion were also shown by some nonresponding patients. Clonal expansion of both CD4+ and CD8+ blood T cells was observed from baseline to week 6 at doses 0.1 to 3.0 mg/kg. After ivuxolimab, more expanded clones were found on average in CD8+ T cells than in CD4+ T cells. In partial responders in the 0.1-3.0 mg/kg groups, normalized peripheral clonal expansion was found to be among the lowest, especially among CD8+ T cells. Antigen specificity was not determined for the clonally expanded peripheral T cells.

Genomic DNA was isolated from the sorted cells so that the TCRbeta CDR3 region could be sequenced. The immunoSEQ Assay was used to sequence the TCRbeta CDR3 regions. The source is immuneACCESS, and TCRdb retained only in-frame sequences with V and J called. Part of the clones is not carried over; for the studies checked, unresolved V genes explain less than half of this, and the remainder is unexplained. The sample contains about 69,000 clones, about three quarters of them found a single time. The leading ten clones occupy under 2.5% of the sample. Patients with autoimmune disease history or receiving systemic immunosuppression were excluded from the trial. Peripheral blood for TCR sequencing was drawn from every dose cohort at baseline, at cycle 4 day 1 and at cycle 7 day 1. Samples came from an open-label, multicenter, first-in-human phase I dose-escalation trial of ivuxolimab. Adults with locally advanced or metastatic head and neck squamous cell, hepatocellular, melanoma or renal cell carcinoma were enrolled in the trial. CD4+ and CD8+ T cells were sorted separately from peripheral blood before TCR sequencing.

Turning to this clone: It lacks a known antigen. No much larger clone exists at a distance of one base, and base qualities are not known.

The CDR3, cysteine through phenylalanine, is 15 amino acids long. Of all the DNA, just the CDR3 is kept, 45 bases in frame from base 1. V is clipped by 5 bases and J by 4 bases, and the sequence between their germline boundaries is 15 bases long. CDR1 and CDR2 were assigned from the germline V gene as MNHNS and SASEGT. The sequence is built from TRBV6-1 and TRBJ1-5; the D gene cannot be named for sure. Sample: CD4+ or CD8+ T cells sorted from blood, taken in a trial of the OX40 agonist ivuxolimab. This TCR came from an adult with an advanced solid tumor such as melanoma, head and neck, liver or kidney cancer. This receptor has the CDR3 CASSFEAVGNQPQHF. The DNA reads TGTGCCAGCAGTTTTGAGGCGGTAGGTAATCAGCCCCAGCATTTT.